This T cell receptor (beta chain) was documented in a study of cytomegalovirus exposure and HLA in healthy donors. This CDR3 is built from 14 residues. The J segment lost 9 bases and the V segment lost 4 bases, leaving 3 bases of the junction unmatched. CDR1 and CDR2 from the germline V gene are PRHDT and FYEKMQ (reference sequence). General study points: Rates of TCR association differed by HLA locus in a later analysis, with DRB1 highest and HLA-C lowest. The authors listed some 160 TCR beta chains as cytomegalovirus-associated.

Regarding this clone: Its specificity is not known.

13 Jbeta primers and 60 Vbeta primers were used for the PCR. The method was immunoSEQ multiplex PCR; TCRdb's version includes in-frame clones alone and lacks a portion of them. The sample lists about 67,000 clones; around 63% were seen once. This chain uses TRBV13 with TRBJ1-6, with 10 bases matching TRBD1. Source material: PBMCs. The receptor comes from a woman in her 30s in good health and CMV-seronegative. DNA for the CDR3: TGTGCCAGCAGCTCCGGGGACAGGGGTTCACCCCTCCACTTT. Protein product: CASSSGDRGSPLHF.